Detailed here is one T cell receptor (beta chain). Its antigen is not known. The data stem from a study of OX40 agonist ivuxolimab in advanced cancers. Background on the study: Dosing consisted of intravenous ivuxolimab at 0.01 to 10 mg/kg every 2 weeks. Two patients with cutaneous melanoma and one with hepatocellular carcinoma, three in total, showed partial responses.

Looked up from germline, CDR1 is MNHEY and CDR2 is SMNVEV (reference sequence). Trimming stripped 3 bases from V and 0 bases from J, with 8 bases between. The CDR3 length is 14 residues. Sequenced by immunoSEQ multiplex PCR; TCRdb stores in-frame clones only, minus some. The sample shows tens of thousands of clones, 80% to 90% of them seen only once. Study results and limitations: Clonal expansion from baseline to week 6 occurred in both CD4+ and CD8+ T cells.

Autoimmune disease history or systemic immunosuppression led to patient exclusion. The clonotype comes from an adult with an advanced solid tumor such as melanoma, head and neck, liver or kidney cancer. V is TRBV27 and J is TRBJ1-1, with a weak D call TRBD1 (6 bases). Specimen: CD4+ or CD8+ T cells sorted from blood, collected in a trial of the OX40 agonist ivuxolimab. CDR3 bases: TGTGCCAGCAGTTTGAGGGGGATGAACACTGAAGCTTTCTTT. Translating it yields CASSLRGMNTEAFF.